The 9 T cell receptor beta chains listed next were all sequenced from one sample in a study of neurological immune-mediated disorders. MiXCR was run by TCRdb on the 5' RACE reads, yielding one entry per CDR3 protein. Of about 69,000 distinct CDR3 sequences listed, 3.5% to 5% are singletons. The sequenced sample was PBMCs. These receptors all stem from a man between 25 and 39 years old with multiple sclerosis.

This clonotype was counted between two and nine times. V and J are TRBV10-3 and TRBJ2-6; no clear D gene. Germline CDR1 is ENHRY and CDR2 is SYGVKD. V gave up 3 bases and J gave up 2 bases, with 8 bases separating them. The CDR3 spans 15 residues. Written as DNA, the CDR3 is TGTGCCATCAGTGAATTGGGTCCTGGGGCCAACGTCCTGACTTTC. It yields the protein CAISELGPGANVLTF.

This clonotype was seen many times. The chain has TRBV29-1 and TRBJ1-2, with TRBD1 matching over 7 bases. V shed 7 bases, J shed 3 bases, and the junction held 5 bases outside the gene matches. The CDR3 extends over 12 amino acids. Germline V lookup: CDR1 SQVTM, CDR2 ANQGSEA. CDR3 sequence reads: CSATGEDYGYTF. In DNA form, the CDR3 reads TGCAGCGCTACAGGGGAGGACTATGGCTACACCTTC.

This clonotype was observed at least ten times. The chain couples TRBV5-6 to TRBJ1-2; 10 bases line up with TRBD1. The CDR3 totals 16 residues. Germline V CDR1 and CDR2: SGHDT, YYEEEE. The junction had 10 bases not matched to a gene; V was cut back by 6 bases and J by 2 bases. The CDR3 bases are TGTGCCAGCACGACCGGGGACAGGGGCCCGAACTATGGCTACACCTTC. It yields the protein CASTTGDRGPNYGYTF.

Ten or more counts support this clonotype. The rearrangement joins TRBV27 to TRBJ2-1, with 7 bases lining up with TRBD2. This CDR3 is built from 16 residues. Per the germline V gene, CDR1 is MNHEY and CDR2 is SMNVEV (reference sequence). Trimming at V came to 2 bases and at J to 7 bases, leaving 11 bases not matched to a gene. The CDR3 spells CASSLMSAMRGNEQFF. The CDR3 DNA sequence: TGTGCCAGCAGTTTAATGTCAGCTATGCGGGGGAATGAGCAGTTCTTC.

This clonotype was seen a few times. The chain links TRBV5-1 to TRBJ2-1; D may be TRBD1 or TRBD2 (6 bases each). Germline CDR1 reads SGHRS; CDR2 reads YFSETQ. Trimming took 0 bases from V and 0 from J, leaving 7 bases between them. The CDR3 runs 15 residues. CDR3 loop: CASSLGGASYNEQFF. The CDR3 region has the DNA TGCGCCAGCAGCTTGGGGGGGGCCTCCTACAATGAGCAGTTCTTC.

The table lists this clonotype with many counts. The chain links TRBV5-5 to TRBJ2-1; the D is unclear. V was clipped by 4 bases and J by 5 bases, with 16 bases between them. Germline CDR1 reads SGHKS; CDR2 reads YYEKEE (reference sequence). This CDR3 is built from 15 residues. The DNA for the CDR3 is TGTGCCAGCAGCCCTCTTCCAGCTCGTAACAATGAGCAGTTCTTC. Its protein product is CASSPLPARNNEQFF.

This clonotype was seen ten or more times. The DNA for the CDR3 is TGCGCCAGCAGCCAAGCGGTTCGGACTAGACGAAGTGGAGGAGAGACCCAGTACTTC. It specifies CASSQAVRTRRSGGETQYF. The V and J genes are TRBV4-1 and TRBJ2-5; 7 bases line up with TRBD2. This CDR3 comprises 19 residues. The V gene's germline CDR1 is MGHRA and CDR2 YSYEKL. With V trimmed by 1 base and J by 4 bases, 18 bases remained unmatched.

Many counts were recorded for this clonotype. V usage is TRBV29-1 and J usage is TRBJ2-7; a weak D match, TRBD2 (7 bases). Per germline, CDR1 SQVTM and CDR2 ANQGSEA. The ends were cut back, 1 base at V and 4 bases at J, with 17 bases in the middle. This CDR3 contains 15 residues. CDR3 amino acids: CSVEGVAGEGYEQYF. CDR3 DNA sequence: TGCAGCGTTGAAGGGGTTGCAGGGGAGGGGTACGAGCAGTACTTC.

The sample holds many counts of this clonotype. The V gene is TRBV27, the J gene TRBJ1-2; D possibly corresponds to TRBD1 (6 bases). The germline V gene has CDR1 MNHEY and CDR2 SMNVEV (reference sequence). V lost 2 bases and J lost 3, with 13 bases in between. This CDR3 contains 15 residues. The CDR3 sequence: CASSLAGANHYGYTF. CDR3 in DNA: TGTGCCAGCAGTTTAGCAGGGGCGAACCACTATGGCTACACCTTC.